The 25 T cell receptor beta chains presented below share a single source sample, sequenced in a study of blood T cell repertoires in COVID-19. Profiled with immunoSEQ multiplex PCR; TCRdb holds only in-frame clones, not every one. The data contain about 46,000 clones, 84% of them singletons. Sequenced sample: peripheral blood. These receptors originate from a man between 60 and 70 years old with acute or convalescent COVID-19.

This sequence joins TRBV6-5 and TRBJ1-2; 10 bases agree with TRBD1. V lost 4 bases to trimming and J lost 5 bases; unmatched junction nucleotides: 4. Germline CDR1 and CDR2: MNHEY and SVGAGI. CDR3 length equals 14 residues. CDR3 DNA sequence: TGTGCCAGCAGTTCGCGGGACAGGGGATATGGCTACACCTTC. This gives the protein CASSSRDRGYGYTF.

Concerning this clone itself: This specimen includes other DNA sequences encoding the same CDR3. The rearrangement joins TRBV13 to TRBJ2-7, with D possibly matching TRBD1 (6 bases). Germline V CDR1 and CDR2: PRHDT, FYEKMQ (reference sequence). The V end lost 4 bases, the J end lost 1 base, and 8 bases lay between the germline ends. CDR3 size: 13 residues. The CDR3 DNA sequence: TGTGCCAGCAGCTCCGGACAGTCCTACGAGCAGTACTTC. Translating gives CASSSGQSYEQYF. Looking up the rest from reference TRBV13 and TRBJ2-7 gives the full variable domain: AAGVIQSPRHLIKEKRETATLKCYPIPRHDTVYWYQQGPGQDPQFLISFYEKMQSDKGSIPDRFSAQQFSDYHSELNMSSLELGDSALYFCASSSGQSYEQYFGPGTRLTVT.

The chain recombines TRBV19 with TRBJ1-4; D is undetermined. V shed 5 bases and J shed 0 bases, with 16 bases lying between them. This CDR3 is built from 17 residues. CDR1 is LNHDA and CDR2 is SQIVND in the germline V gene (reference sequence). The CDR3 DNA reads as TGTGCCAGTAGTGGAAATGACGGACTAGCAACTAATGAAAAACTGTTTTTT. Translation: CASSGNDGLATNEKLFF.

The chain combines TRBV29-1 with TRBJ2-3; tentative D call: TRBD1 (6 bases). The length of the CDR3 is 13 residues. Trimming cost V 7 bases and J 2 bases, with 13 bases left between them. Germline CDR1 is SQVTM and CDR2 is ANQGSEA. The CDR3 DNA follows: TGCAGCGGACGGACAGAAAACACAGATACGCAGTATTTT. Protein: CSGRTENTDTQYF.

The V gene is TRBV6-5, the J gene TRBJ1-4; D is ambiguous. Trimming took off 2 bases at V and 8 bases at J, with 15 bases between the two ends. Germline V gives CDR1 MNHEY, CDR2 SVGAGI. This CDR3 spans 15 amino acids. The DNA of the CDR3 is TGTGCCAGCAGTTACACCACAGCGAGGGTGGAAAAACTGTTTTTT. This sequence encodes CASSYTTARVEKLFF.

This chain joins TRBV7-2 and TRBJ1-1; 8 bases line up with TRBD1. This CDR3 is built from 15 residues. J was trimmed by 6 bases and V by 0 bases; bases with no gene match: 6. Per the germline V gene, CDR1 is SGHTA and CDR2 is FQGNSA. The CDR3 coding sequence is TGTGCCAGCAGCTTAGCGTGGACAGGGAGCGCTGAAGCTTTCTTT. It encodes CASSLAWTGSAEAFF. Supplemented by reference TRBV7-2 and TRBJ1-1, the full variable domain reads GAGVSQSPSNKVTEKGKDVELRCDPISGHTALYWYRQSLGQGLEFLIYFQGNSAPDKSGLPSDRFSAERTGGSVSTLTIQRTQQEDSAVYLCASSLAWTGSAEAFFGQGTRLTVV.

For the CDR3, the DNA is TGTGCCAGATTCACCCTAAGCTTCGGGGACCTCCACTTT. Translating gives CARFTLSFGDLHF. This rearrangement joins TRBV5-3 to TRBJ1-6, with D unresolved. TRBV5-3 is an ORF for which the function is uncertain. Trimming shortened V by 7 bases and J by 15 bases, and 20 bases separated the two germline ends. This CDR3 contains 13 residues.

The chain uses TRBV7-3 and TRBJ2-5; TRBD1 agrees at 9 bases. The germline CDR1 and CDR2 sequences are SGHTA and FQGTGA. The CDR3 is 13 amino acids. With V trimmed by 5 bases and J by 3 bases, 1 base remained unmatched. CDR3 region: CASSRDREETQYF. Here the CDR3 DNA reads TGTGCCAGCAGCCGGGACAGGGAAGAGACCCAGTACTTC.

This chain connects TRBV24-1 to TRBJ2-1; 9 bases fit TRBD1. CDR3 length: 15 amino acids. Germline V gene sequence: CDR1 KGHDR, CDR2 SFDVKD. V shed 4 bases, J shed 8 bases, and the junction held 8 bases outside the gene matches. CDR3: CATSDYRDRVHEQFF. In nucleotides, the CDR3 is TGTGCCACCAGTGACTACCGGGACAGGGTCCATGAGCAGTTCTTC.

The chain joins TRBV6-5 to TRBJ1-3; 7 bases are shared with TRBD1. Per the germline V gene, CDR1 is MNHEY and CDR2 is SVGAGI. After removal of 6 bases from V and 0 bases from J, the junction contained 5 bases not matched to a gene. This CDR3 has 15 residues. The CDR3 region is CASRPGTDSGNTIYF. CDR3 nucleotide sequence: TGTGCCAGCAGACCTGGGACAGACTCTGGAAACACCATATATTTT.

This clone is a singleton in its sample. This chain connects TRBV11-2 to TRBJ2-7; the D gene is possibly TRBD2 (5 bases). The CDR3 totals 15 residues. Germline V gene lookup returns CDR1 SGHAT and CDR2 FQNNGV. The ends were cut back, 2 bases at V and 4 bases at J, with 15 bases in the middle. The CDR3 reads CASSLNPDSPYEQYF. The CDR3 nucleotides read TGTGCCAGCAGCTTAAATCCGGACTCCCCTTACGAGCAGTACTTC.

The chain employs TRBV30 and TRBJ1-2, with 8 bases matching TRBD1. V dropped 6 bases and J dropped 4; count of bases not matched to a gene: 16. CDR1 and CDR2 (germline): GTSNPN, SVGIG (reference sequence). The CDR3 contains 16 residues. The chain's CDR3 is CACVINPGGPVYGYTF. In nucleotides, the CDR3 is TGTGCCTGCGTGATCAACCCAGGGGGCCCTGTCTATGGCTACACCTTC.

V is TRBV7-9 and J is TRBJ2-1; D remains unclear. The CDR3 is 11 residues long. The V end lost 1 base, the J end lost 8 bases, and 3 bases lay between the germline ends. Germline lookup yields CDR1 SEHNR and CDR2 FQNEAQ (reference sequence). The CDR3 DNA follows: TGTGCCAGCAGCTTAGGCGATGAGCAGTTCTTC. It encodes CASSLGDEQFF.

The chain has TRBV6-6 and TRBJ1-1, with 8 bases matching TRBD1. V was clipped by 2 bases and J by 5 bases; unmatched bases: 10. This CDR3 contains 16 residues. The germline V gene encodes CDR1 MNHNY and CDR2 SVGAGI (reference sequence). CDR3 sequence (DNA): TGTGCCAGCAGTTACGACCCAACAGGGGGAGAGACTGAAGCTTTCTTT. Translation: CASSYDPTGGETEAFF.

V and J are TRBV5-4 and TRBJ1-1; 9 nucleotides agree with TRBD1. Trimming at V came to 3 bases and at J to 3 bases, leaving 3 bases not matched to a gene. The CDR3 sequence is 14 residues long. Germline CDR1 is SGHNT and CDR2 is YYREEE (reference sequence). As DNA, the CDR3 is TGTGCCAGCAGCTCGGGACAGGGAGACACTGAAGCTTTCTTT. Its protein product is CASSSGQGDTEAFF.

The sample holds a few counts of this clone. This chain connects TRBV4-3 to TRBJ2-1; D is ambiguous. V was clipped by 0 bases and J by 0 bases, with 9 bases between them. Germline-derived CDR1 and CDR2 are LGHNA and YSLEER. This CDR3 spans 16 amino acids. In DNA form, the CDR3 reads TGCGCCAGCAGCCAAGAGTCGGCAGGCTCCTACAATGAGCAGTTCTTC. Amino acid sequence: CASSQESAGSYNEQFF.

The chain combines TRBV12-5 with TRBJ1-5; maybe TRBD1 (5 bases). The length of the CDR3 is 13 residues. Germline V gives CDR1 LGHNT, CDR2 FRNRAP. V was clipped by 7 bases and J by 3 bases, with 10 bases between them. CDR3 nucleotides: TGTGCTAGTGCCTGGGGGGACAATCAGCCCCAGCATTTT. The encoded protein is CASAWGDNQPQHF.

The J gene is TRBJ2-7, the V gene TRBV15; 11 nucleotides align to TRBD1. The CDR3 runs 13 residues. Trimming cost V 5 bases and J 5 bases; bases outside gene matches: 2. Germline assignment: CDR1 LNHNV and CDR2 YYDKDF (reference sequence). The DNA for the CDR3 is TGTGCCACCAGCGGGACAGGGGGTAACGAGCAGTACTTC. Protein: CATSGTGGNEQYF.

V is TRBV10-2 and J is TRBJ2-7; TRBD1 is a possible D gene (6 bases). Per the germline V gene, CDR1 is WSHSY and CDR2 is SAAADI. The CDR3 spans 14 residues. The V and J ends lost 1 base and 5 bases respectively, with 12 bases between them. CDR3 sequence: CASSEYTGTDEQYF. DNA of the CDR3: TGCGCCAGCAGTGAGTATACAGGGACCGACGAGCAGTACTTC.

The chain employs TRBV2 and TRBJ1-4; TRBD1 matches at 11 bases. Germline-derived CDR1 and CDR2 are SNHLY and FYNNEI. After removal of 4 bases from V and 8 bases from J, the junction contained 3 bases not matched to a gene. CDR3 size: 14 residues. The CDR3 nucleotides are TGTGCCAGCAGTGGCCGGACAGGGGGCGAAAAACTGTTTTTT. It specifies CASSGRTGGEKLFF.

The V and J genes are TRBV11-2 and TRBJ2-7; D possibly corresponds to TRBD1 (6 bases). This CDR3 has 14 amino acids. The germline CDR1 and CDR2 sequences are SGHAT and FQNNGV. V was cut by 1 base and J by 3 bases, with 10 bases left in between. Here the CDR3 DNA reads TGTGCCAGCAGCTTAGGACAGGTTAGCTACGAGCAGTACTTC. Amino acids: CASSLGQVSYEQYF.

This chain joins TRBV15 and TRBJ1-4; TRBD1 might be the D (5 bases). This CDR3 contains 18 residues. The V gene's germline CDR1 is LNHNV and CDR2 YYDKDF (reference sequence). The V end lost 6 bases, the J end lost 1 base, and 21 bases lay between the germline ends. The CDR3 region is CATSPYRLDMGTNEKLFF. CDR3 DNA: TGTGCCACCAGTCCTTACCGTTTGGACATGGGAACTAATGAAAAACTGTTTTTT. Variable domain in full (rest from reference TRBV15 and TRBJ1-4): DAMVIQNPRYQVTQFGKPVTLSCSQTLNHNVMYWYQQKSSQAPKLLFHYYDKDFNNEADTPDNFQSRRPNTSFCFLDIRSPGLGDTAMYLCATSPYRLDMGTNEKLFFGSGTQLSVL.

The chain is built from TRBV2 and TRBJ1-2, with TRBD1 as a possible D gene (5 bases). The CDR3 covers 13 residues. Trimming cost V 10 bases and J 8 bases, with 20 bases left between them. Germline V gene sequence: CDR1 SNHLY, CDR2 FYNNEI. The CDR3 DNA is TGTGCCACCACTCGACAGACCCCTATGGGCTACACCTTC. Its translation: CATTRQTPMGYTF.

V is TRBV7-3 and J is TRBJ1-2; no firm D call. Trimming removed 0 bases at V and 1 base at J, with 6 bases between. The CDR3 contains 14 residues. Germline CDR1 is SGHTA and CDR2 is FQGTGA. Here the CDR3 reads CASSLTGSNYGYTF. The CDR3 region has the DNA TGTGCCAGCAGCTTAACGGGCAGTAACTATGGCTACACCTTC.

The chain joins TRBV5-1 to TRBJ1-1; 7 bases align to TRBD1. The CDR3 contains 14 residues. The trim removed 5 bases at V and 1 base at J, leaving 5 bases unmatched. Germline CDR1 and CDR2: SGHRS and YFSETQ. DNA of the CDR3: TGCGCCAGCAGACCAGGGACAGAGAACACTGAAGCTTTCTTT. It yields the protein CASRPGTENTEAFF.